This TCR beta chain was sequenced for a study of control samples from healthy donors and cancer patients. There are 15 residues in the CDR3. The germline V gene encodes CDR1 SGHDN and CDR2 FVKESK. V lost 2 bases, J lost 5 bases, and 13 bases lay in between. Profiling relied on immunoSEQ multiplex PCR, and the TCRdb table lists in-frame clones only, not all of them. The ten most abundant clones cover about 2.2% of a sample with about 190,000 clones. The TCR sequence derives from a young woman in good health. The rearrangement links TRBV14 to TRBJ2-1, with D unresolved. Sequencing was done on a sample of blood. The CDR3 nucleotides are TGTGCCAGCAGCCAACGGCCAACACTTCACAATGAGCAGTTCTTC. Translation: CASSQRPTLHNEQFF.